This TCR beta chain appears in the sequencing data of a study of human CD8 memory T cell subsets. Study-wide results and limits: Exclusively the beta chains of the T cell receptor underwent sequencing in this study. Among T cells, stem-like memory and precursor exhausted subsets showed similarly high diversity, unlike effector memory cells.

The authors enriched total CD8+ T cells by negative magnetic separation. The RNA's source was duplicate vials of approximately 150,000 sorted CD8+ T cells per subset. The CDR3 is 15 residues long. Germline CDR1 is SGHTA and CDR2 is FQGNSA. By frequency, this clonotype registers medium-sized (0.01 to 0.1%). As yet, its antigen is unknown. A UMI-labeled 5' RACE approach was the method that produced the TCR beta libraries. TCRdb reprocessed the 5' RACE reads and stores each CDR3 protein as one record, lacking DNA. This listing includes roughly 18,000 distinct CDR3 sequences. The rearrangement joins TRBV7-2 to TRBJ1-2. This clonotype was obtained from a human donor in good health. The sequencing sample was made of CD8+ T cells from PBMCs. CDR3: CASSLAFPPRYGYTF. The full variable domain, rest sourced from reference TRBV7-2 and TRBJ1-2, is GAGVSQSPSNKVTEKGKDVELRCDPISGHTALYWYRQSLGQGLEFLIYFQGNSAPDKSGLPSDRFSAERTGGSVSTLTIQRTQQEDSAVYLCASSLAFPPRYGYTFGSGTRLTVV.